One TCR beta chain is described in this entry. As originally analysed: Estimated nucleated cell counts came from reference gene primer amplification. The protocol was immunoSEQ multiplex PCR, while the TCRdb copy is restricted to in-frame clones and leaves out a portion. The V and J calls and clone size were taken over from that table, and D and trimming were inferred from the DNA. This table holds hundreds of thousands of clones, 75% to 90% found once. This entry is derived from a study of blood T cell repertoires in COVID-19. CDR1 is SGHRS and CDR2 is YFSETQ in the germline V gene. The CDR3 covers 19 residues. The junction had 12 bases not matched to a gene; V was cut back by 3 bases and J by 4 bases. Assignments of participants to cohorts depended upon their own reported clinical history.

This chain uses TRBV5-1 with TRBJ2-1, with TRBD2 identical over 14 bases. The clonotype comes from a man younger than 35 who had recovered from COVID-19. The material sequenced was PBMCs or T cells enriched from blood (not recorded which). The CDR3 nucleotides are TGCGCCAGCAGCTCCACCGGGACTAGCGGGAGAGCAGGTTACAATGAGCAGTTCTTC. It specifies CASSSTGTSGRAGYNEQFF.